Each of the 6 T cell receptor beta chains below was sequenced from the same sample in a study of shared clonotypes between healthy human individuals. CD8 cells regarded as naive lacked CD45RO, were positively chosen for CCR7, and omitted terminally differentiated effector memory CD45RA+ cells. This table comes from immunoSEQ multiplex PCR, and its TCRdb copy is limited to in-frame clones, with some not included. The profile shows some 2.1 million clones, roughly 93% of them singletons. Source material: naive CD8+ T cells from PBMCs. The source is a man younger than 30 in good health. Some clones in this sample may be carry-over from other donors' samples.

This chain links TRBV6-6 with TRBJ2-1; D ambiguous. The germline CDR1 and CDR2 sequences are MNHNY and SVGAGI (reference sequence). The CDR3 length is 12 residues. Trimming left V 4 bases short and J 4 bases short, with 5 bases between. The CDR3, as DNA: TGTGCCAGCAGTTTTCTATACAATGAGCAGTTCTTC. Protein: CASSFLYNEQFF.

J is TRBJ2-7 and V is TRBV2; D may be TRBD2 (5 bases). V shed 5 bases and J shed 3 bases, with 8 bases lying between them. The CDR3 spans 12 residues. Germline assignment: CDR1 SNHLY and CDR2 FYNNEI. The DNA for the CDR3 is TGTGCCAGCAGTCTCGGGGTCTACGAGCAGTACTTC. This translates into CASSLGVYEQYF.

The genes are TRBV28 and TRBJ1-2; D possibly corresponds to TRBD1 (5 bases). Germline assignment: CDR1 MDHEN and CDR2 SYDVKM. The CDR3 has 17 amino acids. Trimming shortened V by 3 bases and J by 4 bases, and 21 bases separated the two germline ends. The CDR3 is CASSFPQEGWGVYGYTF. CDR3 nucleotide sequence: TGTGCCAGCAGTTTCCCACAGGAGGGGTGGGGTGTCTATGGCTACACCTTC.

CDR3 coding DNA: TGTGCCAGCAGTTTAGGGGCGGGAGGGCCATTCCCCTACGAGCAGTACTTC. Its protein is CASSLGAGGPFPYEQYF. The chain is built from TRBV27 and TRBJ2-7, with TRBD2 identical over 9 bases. Germline assignment: CDR1 MNHEY and CDR2 SMNVEV (reference sequence). After removal of 2 bases from V and 2 bases from J, the junction contained 10 bases not matched to a gene. The CDR3 runs 17 residues.

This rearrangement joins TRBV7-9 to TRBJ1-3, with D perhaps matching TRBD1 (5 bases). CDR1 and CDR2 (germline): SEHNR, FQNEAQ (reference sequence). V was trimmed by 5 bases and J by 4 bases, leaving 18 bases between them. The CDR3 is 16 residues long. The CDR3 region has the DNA TGTGCCAGCAGCCCCGTCGGCGAGGGGCTCGGAAACACCATATATTTT. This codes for CASSPVGEGLGNTIYF. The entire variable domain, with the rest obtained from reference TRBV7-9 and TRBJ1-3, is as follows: DTGVSQNPRHKITKRGQNVTFRCDPISEHNRLYWYRQTLGQGPEFLTYFQNEAQLEKSRLLSDRFSAERPKGSFSTLEIQRTEQGDSAMYLCASSPVGEGLGNTIYFGEGSWLTVV.

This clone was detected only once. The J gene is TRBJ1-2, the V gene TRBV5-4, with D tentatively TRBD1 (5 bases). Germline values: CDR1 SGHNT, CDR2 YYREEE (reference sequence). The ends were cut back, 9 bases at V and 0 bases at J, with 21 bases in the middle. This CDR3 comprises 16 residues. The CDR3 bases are TGTGCCACGAGGGGATTCGGGCTTTTATCTAACTATGGCTACACCTTC. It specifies CATRGFGLLSNYGYTF.